These T cell receptor beta chains were read from a single sample in a study of blood T cell repertoires in COVID-19. Only in-frame clones appear in the TCRdb table, and some are missing; sequencing was by immunoSEQ multiplex PCR. The table lists roughly 200,000 clones, roughly 75% of them singletons. The material sequenced was peripheral blood. These receptors originate from a man between 70 and 80 years old with active or convalescent COVID-19. Each CDR3 is given with its conserved first and last residue.

v_gene	len	j_gene	CDR3aa
TRBV6-5	15	TRBJ1-5	CASSFSGTPDQPQHF
TRBV29-1	13	TRBJ1-1	CSVERDMGTEAFF
TRBV4-1	14	TRBJ1-2	CASSQDRVVGGYTF
TRBV6-6	14	TRBJ1-3	CASSPYSSGNTIYF
TRBV12-2	16	TRBJ2-2	CASRLRTSGEHRGAVF
TRBV2	14	TRBJ1-6	CAYSGVVGNSPLHF
TRBV3-1/TRBV3-2	15	TRBJ2-1	CASSASGNSYNEQFF
TRBV7-9	14	TRBJ2-5	CASSPTGTLETQYF
TRBV6-1	14	TRBJ2-7	CASSEGTGVYEQYF
TRBV12-3/TRBV12-4	12	TRBJ1-2	CASRSNSQGYTF
TRBV19	14	TRBJ2-7	CASSMRGDSYEQYF
TRBV5-6	14	TRBJ2-1	CASSSGQILNEQFF
TRBV5-3	15	TRBJ2-2	CARKAAGGSSGELFF
TRBV6-5	14	TRBJ2-2	CASRDRDETGELFF
TRBV7-9	15	TRBJ1-5	CASSLGAGGGQPQHF
TRBV6-1	16	TRBJ2-7	CASSERTSRTSYEQYF
TRBV5-1	13	TRBJ2-5	CASKDGGAETQYF
TRBV6-6	11	TRBJ2-5	CASDRGETQYF
TRBV9	16	TRBJ1-3	CASSVRQRYSGNTIYF
TRBV7-9	14	TRBJ1-4	CASSLRRGNEKLFF
TRBV2	14	TRBJ2-1	CASSDGTRGGEQFF
TRBV9	14	TRBJ2-7	CASSVGDRDHEQYF
TRBV7-3	15	TRBJ2-1	CASSLWGSIGNEQFF
TRBV6-5	13	TRBJ2-5	CASTPSIGETQYF
TRBV14	13	TRBJ1-2	CASSQAQFYGYTF
TRBV4-1	15	TRBJ2-2	CASSQGQGAIGELFF
TRBV18	13	TRBJ1-4	CASSRQGNEKLFF
TRBV2	15	TRBJ1-2	CASSANLDRGHGYTF
TRBV10-3	13	TRBJ1-6	CATSGGNNSPLHF
TRBV5-1	14	TRBJ1-1	CASSLTGGSTEAFF
TRBV23-1	15	TRBJ1-1	CARRIRQGANTEAFF
TRBV30	13	TRBJ1-5	CAWRGPGDQPQHF
TRBV7-2	18	TRBJ2-2	CASSLSRTGFSNTGELFF
TRBV7-6	15	TRBJ2-7	CASALGAGEVYEQYF
TRBV5-8	12	TRBJ2-7	CASSLANNEQYF
TRBV11-3	15	TRBJ2-1	CASSSGTSVYNEQFF
TRBV6-6	14	TRBJ1-2	CASIRDRERYGYTF
TRBV6-5	10	TRBJ1-2	CATRDTLYTF
TRBV5-4	14	TRBJ2-7	CASTRQGGDHEQYF
TRBV6-5	15	TRBJ2-5	CASSQTSGVARTQYF
TRBV19	14	TRBJ1-4	CASISRGSNEKLFF